This TCR beta chain was recorded in a study of blood T cell repertoires in COVID-19. The table came from immunoSEQ multiplex PCR; TCRdb's copy has only in-frame clones and leaves some out. The sample lists some 400,000 clones; about 89% were seen once. In terms of age and location, participants ranged from about 18 to 90 years and lived in under 30 US areas. Sequencing used PBMCs or T cells enriched from blood (not recorded which). This sequence originates from a man under 40 who had recovered from COVID-19.

The CDR3 sequence: CSAQTGSSPGNTIYF. The CDR3 coding sequence is TGCAGCGCCCAGACAGGTTCCTCTCCTGGAAACACCATATATTTT. The rearrangement links TRBV29-1 to TRBJ1-3; perhaps TRBD1 as D (6 bases). The germline CDR1 and CDR2 sequences are SQVTM and ANQGSEA. The CDR3 runs 15 residues. Trimming pared 7 bases from V and 2 bases from J, leaving 18 bases between.